This entry concerns a single T cell receptor beta chain. This clonotype was detected many times. Its recognized antigen is unknown. The record has no base qualities; no much larger clone is one base away. The data belong to a study of response to subunit inactivated influenza vaccine (dated by TCRdb to the late 2010s). About the investigation overall: Deep quantitative profiling of the T cell receptor repertoire was used in the study to follow responses to a trivalent subunit inactivated influenza vaccine.

Relative to germline, V is 2 bases shorter and J is 6 bases shorter, with 14 bases between their ends. The CDR3 covers 15 residues, taking in both the cysteine and the phenylalanine. The entry retains the CDR3 DNA only, 45 bases that are in frame from base 1. CDR1 and CDR2 were assigned from the germline V gene as SGHTA and FQGNSA. Library generation was performed with RT-PCR. The run used an Illumina HiSeq 2500. TCRdb trimmed public reads at Q25 via fastp, called clones via MiXCR and kept in-frame beta chains. Every CDR3 protein is listed once, alongside the most common genes and DNA of its rows. The sample records some 500,000 distinct CDR3 sequences, approximately 12% of which are singletons. The ten largest clonotypes hold about an eighth of the sample. The sample's time point label, in plain terms: around 45 days after influenza vaccine administration. Study-level results and caveats: The authors suggested that each seasonal influenza vaccination may recruit only a limited number of new T cells.

The TCR sequence derives from a man between 50 and 59 years old who received an inactivated influenza vaccine. Donor details come from another sample of the same person, matched by shared clones. The sample in question was PBMCs from blood, obtained roughly 48 days after vaccination. Recombination linked TRBV7-2 to TRBJ2-1; TRBD2 is a weak D gene call, 6 bases matching. CDR3 loop: CASSLRDFMSNEQFF. The DNA is TGTGCCAGCAGCTTAAGGGACTTCATGTCCAATGAGCAGTTCTTC.